This TCR beta chain appears in the sequencing data of a study of blood T cells in healthy people across ages. Trimming at V came to 3 bases and at J to 2 bases, leaving 5 bases not matched to a gene. CDR1 and CDR2 from the germline V gene are SGHRS and YFSETQ. This CDR3 comprises 14 residues. The authors ran a second PCR of about 7 to 11 cycles using a sample-barcoded 5' primer and a J-beta primer mix. TCRdb processed the 5' RACE reads anew with MiXCR; each CDR3 protein has one entry. The sample consists of approximately 1.5 million distinct CDR3 sequences, roughly 43% of them appearing once. The rearrangement links TRBV5-1 to TRBJ2-7, with 7 bases lining up with TRBD1. The clonotype comes from a woman younger than 35 in good health. Material for sequencing was blood. The CDR3, as DNA: TGCGCCAGCAGCTCCTGGGACAGCACCTACGAGCAGTACTTC. Protein sequence: CASSSWDSTYEQYF.